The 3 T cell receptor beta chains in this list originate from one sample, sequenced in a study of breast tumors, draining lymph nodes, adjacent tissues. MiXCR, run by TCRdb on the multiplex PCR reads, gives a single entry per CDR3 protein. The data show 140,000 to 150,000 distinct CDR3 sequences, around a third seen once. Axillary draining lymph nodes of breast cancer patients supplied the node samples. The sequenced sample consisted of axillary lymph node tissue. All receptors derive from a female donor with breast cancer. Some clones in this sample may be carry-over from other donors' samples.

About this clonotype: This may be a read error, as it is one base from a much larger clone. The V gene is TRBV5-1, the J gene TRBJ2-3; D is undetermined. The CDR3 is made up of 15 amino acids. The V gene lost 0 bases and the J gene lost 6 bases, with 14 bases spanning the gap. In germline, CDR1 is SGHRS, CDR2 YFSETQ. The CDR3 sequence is CASSLESLVSDTQYF. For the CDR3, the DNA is TGCGCCAGCAGCTTGGAGTCCTTAGTGAGCGATACGCAGTATTTT. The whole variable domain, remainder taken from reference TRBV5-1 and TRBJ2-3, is KAGVTQTPRYLIKTRGQQVTLSCSPISGHRSVSWYQQTPGQGLQFLFEYFSETQRNKGNFPGRFSGRQFSNSRSEMNVSTLELGDSALYLCASSLESLVSDTQYFGPGTRLTVL.

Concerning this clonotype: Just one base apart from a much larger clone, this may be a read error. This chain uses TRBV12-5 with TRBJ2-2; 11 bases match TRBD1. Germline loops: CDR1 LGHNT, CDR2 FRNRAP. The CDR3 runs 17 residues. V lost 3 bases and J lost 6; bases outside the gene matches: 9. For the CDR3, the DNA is TGTGCTAGTGGTTTCTTAGGGACAGGGGGATCGTCCGGGGAGCTGTTTTTT. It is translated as CASGFLGTGGSSGELFF.

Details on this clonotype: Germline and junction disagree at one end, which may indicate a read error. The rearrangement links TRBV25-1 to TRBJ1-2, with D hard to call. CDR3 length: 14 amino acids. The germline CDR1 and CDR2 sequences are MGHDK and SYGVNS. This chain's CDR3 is CAGSEPSFSYGYTF. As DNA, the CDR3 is TGTGCCGGCAGTGAACCATCTTTTTCCTATGGCTACACCTTC.